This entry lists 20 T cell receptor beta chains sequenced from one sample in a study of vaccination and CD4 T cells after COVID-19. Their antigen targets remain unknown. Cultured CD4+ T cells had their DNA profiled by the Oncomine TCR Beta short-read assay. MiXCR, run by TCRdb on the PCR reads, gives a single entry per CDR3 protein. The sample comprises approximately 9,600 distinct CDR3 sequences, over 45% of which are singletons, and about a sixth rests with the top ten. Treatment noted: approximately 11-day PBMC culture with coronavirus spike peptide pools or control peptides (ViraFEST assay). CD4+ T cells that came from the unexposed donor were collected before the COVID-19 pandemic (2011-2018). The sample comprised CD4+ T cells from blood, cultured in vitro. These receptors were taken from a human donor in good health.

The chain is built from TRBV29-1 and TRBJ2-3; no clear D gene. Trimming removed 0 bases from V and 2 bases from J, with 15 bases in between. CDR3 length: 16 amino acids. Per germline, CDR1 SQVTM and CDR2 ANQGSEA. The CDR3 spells CSVEDPLAKLTDTQYF. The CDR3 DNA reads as TGCAGCGTTGAAGATCCACTCGCCAAACTCACAGATACGCAGTATTTT.

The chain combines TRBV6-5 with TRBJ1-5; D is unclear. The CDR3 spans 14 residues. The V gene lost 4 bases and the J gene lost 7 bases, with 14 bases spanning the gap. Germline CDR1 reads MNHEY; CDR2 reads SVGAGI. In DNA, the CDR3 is TGTGCCAGCAGTTCGAGTGGGAATTACCAGCCCCAGCATTTT. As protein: CASSSSGNYQPQHF.

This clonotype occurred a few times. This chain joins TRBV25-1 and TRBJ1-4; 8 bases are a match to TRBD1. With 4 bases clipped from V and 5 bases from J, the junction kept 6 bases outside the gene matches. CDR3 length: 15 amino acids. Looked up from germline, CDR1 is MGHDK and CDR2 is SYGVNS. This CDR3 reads CASSATRQGNEKLFF. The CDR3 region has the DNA TGTGCCAGCAGTGCAACTAGACAGGGGAATGAAAAACTGTTTTTT.

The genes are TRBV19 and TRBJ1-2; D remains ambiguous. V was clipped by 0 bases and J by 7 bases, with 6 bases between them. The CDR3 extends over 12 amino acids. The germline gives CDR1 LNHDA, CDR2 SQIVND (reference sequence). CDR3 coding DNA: TGTGCCAGTAGTATAGAAGGTTCTGGCTACACCTTC. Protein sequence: CASSIEGSGYTF.

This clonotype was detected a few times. CDR3 sequence (DNA): TGTGCCAGCAGTGCGCAGACCAGCACAGATACGCAGTATTTT. It encodes CASSAQTSTDTQYF. V gene TRBV6-4 combines with J gene TRBJ2-3; D is undetermined. Germline V CDR1 and CDR2: MRHNA, SNTAGT. Trimming pared 4 bases from V and 0 bases from J, leaving 8 bases between. This CDR3 has 14 amino acids.

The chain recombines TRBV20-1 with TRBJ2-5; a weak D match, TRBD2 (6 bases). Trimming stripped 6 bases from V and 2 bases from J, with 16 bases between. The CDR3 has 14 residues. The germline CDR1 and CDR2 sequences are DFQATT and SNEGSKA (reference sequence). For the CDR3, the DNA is TGCAGTGCGAGCGTCGGGAGTGGTCAAGAGACCCAGTACTTC. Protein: CSASVGSGQETQYF.

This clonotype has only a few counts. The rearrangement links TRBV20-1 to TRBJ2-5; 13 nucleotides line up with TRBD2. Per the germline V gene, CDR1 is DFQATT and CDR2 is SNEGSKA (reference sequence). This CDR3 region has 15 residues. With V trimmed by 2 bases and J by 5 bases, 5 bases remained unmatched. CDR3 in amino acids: CSARRTSGSSETQYF. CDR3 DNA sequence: TGCAGTGCTAGAAGGACTAGCGGGAGTTCGGAGACCCAGTACTTC.

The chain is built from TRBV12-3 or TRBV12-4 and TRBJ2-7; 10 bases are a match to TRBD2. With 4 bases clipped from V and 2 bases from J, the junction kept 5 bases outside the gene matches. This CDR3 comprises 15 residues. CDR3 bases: TGTGCCAGCAGTTCAGGACTAGCGGTCCCCTACGAGCAGTACTTC. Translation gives CASSSGLAVPYEQYF.

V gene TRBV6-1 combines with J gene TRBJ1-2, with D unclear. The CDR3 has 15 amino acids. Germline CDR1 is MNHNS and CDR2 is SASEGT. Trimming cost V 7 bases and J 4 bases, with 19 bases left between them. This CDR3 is CASISPPPGIYGYTF. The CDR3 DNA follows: TGTGCCAGCATCTCACCGCCCCCGGGGATCTATGGCTACACCTTC.

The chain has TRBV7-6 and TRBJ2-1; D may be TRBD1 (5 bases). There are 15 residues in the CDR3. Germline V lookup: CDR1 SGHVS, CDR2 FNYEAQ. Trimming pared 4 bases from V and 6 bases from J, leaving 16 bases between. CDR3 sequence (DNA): TGTGCCAGCAGCTCTCCTGGGGCGTTTGGCAATGAGCAGTTCTTC. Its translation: CASSSPGAFGNEQFF.

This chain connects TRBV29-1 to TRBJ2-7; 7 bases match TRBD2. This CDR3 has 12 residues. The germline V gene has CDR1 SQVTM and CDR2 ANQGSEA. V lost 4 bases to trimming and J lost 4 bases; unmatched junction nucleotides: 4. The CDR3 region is CSVVAGVYEQYF. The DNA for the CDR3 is TGCAGCGTTGTCGCGGGGGTTTACGAGCAGTACTTC.

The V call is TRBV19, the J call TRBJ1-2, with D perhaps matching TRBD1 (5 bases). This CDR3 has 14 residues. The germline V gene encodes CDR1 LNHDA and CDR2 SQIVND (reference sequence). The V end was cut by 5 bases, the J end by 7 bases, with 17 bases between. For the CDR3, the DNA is TGTGCCAGTAGTTTCTCGCCGGGACTACGTGGCTACACCTTC. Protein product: CASSFSPGLRGYTF.

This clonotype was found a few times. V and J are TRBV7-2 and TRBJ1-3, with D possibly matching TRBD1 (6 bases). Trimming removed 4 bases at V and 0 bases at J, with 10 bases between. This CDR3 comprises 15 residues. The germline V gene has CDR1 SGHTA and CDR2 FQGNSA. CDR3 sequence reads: CASSYDRSSGNTIYF. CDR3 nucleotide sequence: TGTGCCAGCAGCTATGACAGGAGCTCTGGAAACACCATATATTTT. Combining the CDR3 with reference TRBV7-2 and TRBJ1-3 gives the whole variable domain GAGVSQSPSNKVTEKGKDVELRCDPISGHTALYWYRQSLGQGLEFLIYFQGNSAPDKSGLPSDRFSAERTGGSVSTLTIQRTQQEDSAVYLCASSYDRSSGNTIYFGEGSWLTVV.

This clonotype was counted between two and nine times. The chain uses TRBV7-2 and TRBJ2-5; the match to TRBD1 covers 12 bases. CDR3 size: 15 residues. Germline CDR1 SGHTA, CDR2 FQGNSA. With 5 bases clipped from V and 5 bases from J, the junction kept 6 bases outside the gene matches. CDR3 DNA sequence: TGTGCCAGCAGCGGGACAGGGGGCGCCGGGGAGACCCAGTACTTC. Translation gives CASSGTGGAGETQYF.

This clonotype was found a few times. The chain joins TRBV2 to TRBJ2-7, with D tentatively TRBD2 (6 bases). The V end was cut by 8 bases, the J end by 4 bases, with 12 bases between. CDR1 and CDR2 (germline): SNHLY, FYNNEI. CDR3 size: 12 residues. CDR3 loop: CASSGGVYEQYF. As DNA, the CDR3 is TGTGCCAGCTCCGGAGGGGTTTACGAGCAGTACTTC.

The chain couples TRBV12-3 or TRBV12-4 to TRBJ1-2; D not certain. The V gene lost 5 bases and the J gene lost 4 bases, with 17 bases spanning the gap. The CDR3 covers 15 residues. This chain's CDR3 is CASSPKTRWGYGYTF. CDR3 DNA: TGTGCCAGCAGTCCCAAGACGCGGTGGGGCTATGGCTACACCTTC.

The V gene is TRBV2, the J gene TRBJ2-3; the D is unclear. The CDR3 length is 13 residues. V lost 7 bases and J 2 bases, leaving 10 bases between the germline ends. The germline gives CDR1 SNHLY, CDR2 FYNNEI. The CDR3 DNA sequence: TGTGCCAGCAACCCGGCAGTCACAGATACGCAGTATTTT. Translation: CASNPAVTDTQYF.

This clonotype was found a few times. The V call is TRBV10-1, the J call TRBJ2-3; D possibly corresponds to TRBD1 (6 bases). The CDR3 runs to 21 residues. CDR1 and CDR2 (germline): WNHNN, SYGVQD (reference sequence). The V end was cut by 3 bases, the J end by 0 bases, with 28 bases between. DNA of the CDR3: TGCGCCAGCAGTGACCACACCCTACAGGGTGAGGGGATTCCTAGCACAGATACGCAGTATTTT. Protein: CASSDHTLQGEGIPSTDTQYF.

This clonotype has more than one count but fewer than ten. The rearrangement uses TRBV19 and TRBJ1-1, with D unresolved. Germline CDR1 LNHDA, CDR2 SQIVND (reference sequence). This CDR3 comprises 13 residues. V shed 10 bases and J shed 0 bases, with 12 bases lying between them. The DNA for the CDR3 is TGTGCCACTGGGAATAACCTGAACACTGAAGCTTTCTTT. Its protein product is CATGNNLNTEAFF. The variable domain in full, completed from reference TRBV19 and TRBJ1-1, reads DGGITQSPKYLFRKEGQNVTLSCEQNLNHDAMYWYRQDPGQGLRLIYYSQIVNDFQKGDIAEGYSVSREKKESFPLTVTSAQKNPTAFYLCATGNNLNTEAFFGQGTRLTVV.

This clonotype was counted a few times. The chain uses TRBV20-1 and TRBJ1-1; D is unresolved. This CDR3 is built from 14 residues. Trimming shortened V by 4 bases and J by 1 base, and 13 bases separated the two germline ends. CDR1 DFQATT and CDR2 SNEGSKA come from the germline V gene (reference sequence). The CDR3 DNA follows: TGCAGTGCTAAGGGAGATTACACGAACACTGAAGCTTTCTTT. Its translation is CSAKGDYTNTEAFF.